One and the same sample provided the 28 T cell receptor beta chains below, sequenced in a study of cytotoxic CD8 clonotypes in ibrutinib-treated CLL. Method: immunoSEQ multiplex PCR; TCRdb's copy keeps in-frame clones and lacks some. The sample has a few hundred thousand clones, about 80% seen once. This specimen was PBMCs, taken before ibrutinib treatment. These receptors came from a human donor with chronic lymphocytic leukemia.

This clone has a single count. This chain connects TRBV7-6 to TRBJ2-1, with 7 nucleotides matching TRBD2. The CDR3 totals 15 residues. The germline CDR1 and CDR2 sequences are SGHVS and FNYEAQ. Germline trimming cut 4 bases from V and 0 bases from J; bases unmatched to any gene: 3. The CDR3 region is CASSSGTNSYNEQFF. DNA of the CDR3: TGTGCCAGCAGCTCCGGGACTAACTCCTACAATGAGCAGTTCTTC. Based on the CDR3 plus reference TRBV7-6 and TRBJ2-1, the full variable domain is GAGVSQSPRYKVTKRGQDVALRCDPISGHVSLYWYRQALGQGPEFLTYFNYEAQQDKSGLPNDRFSAERPEGSISTLTIQRTEQRDSAMYRCASSSGTNSYNEQFFGPGTRLTVL.

The chain uses TRBV30 and TRBJ2-7, with 8 positions matching TRBD1. V shed 0 bases and J 6 bases; nucleotides not matched to a gene: 4. This CDR3 region has 13 residues. Germline-derived CDR1 and CDR2 are GTSNPN and SVGIG (reference sequence). The CDR3 DNA reads as TGTGCCTGGAGTGTATTCGACAGGGGCGAGCAGTACTTC. It codes for CAWSVFDRGEQYF.

Comment on this clone: At one end, the junction sequence differs from germline, possibly due to a read error. The chain uses TRBV7-7 and TRBJ2-5; a weak D match, TRBD2 (6 bases). The CDR3 runs to 14 residues. Germline V gene data show CDR1 as SSHAT and CDR2 as FNYEAQ (reference sequence). The CDR3 is CASSRSGLSETQYF. For the CDR3, the DNA is TGTGCTAGCAGCCGATCTGGACTATCGGAGACCCAGTACTTC.

V is TRBV11-2 and J is TRBJ2-7; D is unclear. Trimming shortened V by 1 base and J by 0 bases, and 10 bases separated the two germline ends. This CDR3 region has 15 residues. Per germline, CDR1 SGHAT and CDR2 FQNNGV. CDR3 residues: CASSLVGSNSYEQYF. CDR3 nucleotide sequence: TGTGCCAGCAGCTTAGTCGGCAGCAACTCCTACGAGCAGTACTTC.

A few counts support this clone. The chain uses TRBV20-1 and TRBJ2-7; 8 bases align to TRBD1. V lost 6 bases, J lost 4 bases, and 2 bases stayed unmatched. This CDR3 is built from 11 residues. Germline-derived CDR1 and CDR2 are DFQATT and SNEGSKA (reference sequence). This CDR3 reads CSAGQVYEQYF. In DNA, the CDR3 is TGCAGTGCGGGACAGGTTTACGAGCAGTACTTC.

This clone was observed a few times. This chain uses TRBV6-5 with TRBJ1-2, with 8 bases identical to TRBD1. V lost 4 bases, J lost 5 bases, and 6 bases stayed unmatched. The CDR3 totals 14 residues. Germline V CDR1 and CDR2: MNHEY, SVGAGI. The CDR3: CASSSRGLWYGYTF. In nucleotides, the CDR3 is TGTGCCAGCAGTTCCAGGGGGCTCTGGTATGGCTACACCTTC.

This clone was recorded a few times. The V gene is TRBV7-9, the J gene TRBJ1-3; D is uncertain. Per the germline V gene, CDR1 is SEHNR and CDR2 is FQNEAQ (reference sequence). V was shortened by 2 bases and J by 9 bases, with 17 bases between the two germline ends. This CDR3 has 15 residues. CDR3 bases: TGTGCCAGCAGCTTACTCACACGGGGTCGGGGCACCATATATTTT. Encoded protein: CASSLLTRGRGTIYF.

The rearrangement uses TRBV10-3 and TRBJ2-1; 11 bases map to TRBD2. The junction had 7 bases not matched to a gene; V was cut back by 3 bases and J by 0 bases. The CDR3 loop spans 18 amino acids. Germline V gives CDR1 ENHRY, CDR2 SYGVKD. The CDR3 nucleotides are TGTGCCATCAGTGAACTAGCGGGAGAGGGTGGCTCCTACAATGAGCAGTTCTTC. Encoded protein: CAISELAGEGGSYNEQFF.

The chain uses TRBV5-6 and TRBJ2-7, with 7 bases identical to TRBD2. The V and J ends lost 3 bases and 3 bases, in that order; junction bases with no gene match: 9. CDR1 is SGHDT and CDR2 is YYEEEE in the germline V gene. There are 15 residues in the CDR3. The DNA for the CDR3 is TGTGCCAGCAGCTACGACGGGACTAACCACTACGAGCAGTACTTC. It yields the protein CASSYDGTNHYEQYF.

This rearrangement joins TRBV4-3 to TRBJ2-7; 7 positions match TRBD1. The J segment lost 1 base and the V segment lost 1 base, leaving 4 bases of the junction unmatched. This CDR3 is built from 15 residues. Germline CDR1 reads LGHNA; CDR2 reads YSLEER. The CDR3 coding sequence is TGCGCCAGCAGCCAAGCAGAGGGGGCATCCTACGAGCAGTACTTC. Translation: CASSQAEGASYEQYF.

This clone came up a few times. This rearrangement joins TRBV4-2 to TRBJ2-7; D perhaps matches TRBD1 (7 bases). Per germline, CDR1 LGHNA and CDR2 YNFKEQ. The CDR3 has 15 residues. V shed 1 base and J shed 4 bases, with 14 bases lying between them. CDR3 nucleotide sequence: TGTGCCAGCAGCCAAGCCAGGGGGGCATTGTACGAGCAGTACTTC. This codes for CASSQARGALYEQYF.

In the case of this clone: Other DNA sequences in the same sample also yield this CDR3. The V gene is TRBV7-9, the J gene TRBJ2-7, with TRBD1 matching over 7 bases. V lost 3 bases and J lost 0; bases outside the gene matches: 2. CDR3 size: 14 residues. The V gene's germline CDR1 is SEHNR and CDR2 FQNEAQ (reference sequence). Here the CDR3 reads CASSLGQSSYEQYF. For the CDR3, the DNA is TGTGCCAGCAGCTTGGGACAGTCCTCCTACGAGCAGTACTTC.

This sequence joins TRBV7-9 and TRBJ2-1; the D is unclear. V lost 5 bases and J lost 8, with 10 bases in between. Germline V lookup: CDR1 SEHNR, CDR2 FQNEAQ (reference sequence). The CDR3 consists of 12 residues. The CDR3 spells CASSPTTYEQFF. For the CDR3, the DNA is TGTGCCAGCAGCCCCACGACGTATGAGCAGTTCTTC.

This clone is a singleton in its sample. The chain uses TRBV30 and TRBJ2-1; 11 nucleotides agree with TRBD2. Germline-derived CDR1 and CDR2 are GTSNPN and SVGIG (reference sequence). Trimming at V came to 0 bases and at J to 2 bases, leaving 3 bases not matched to a gene. The CDR3 runs 16 residues. The CDR3 here is CAWSVGLAGPYNEQFF. The CDR3 DNA is TGTGCCTGGAGTGTAGGACTAGCGGGCCCCTACAATGAGCAGTTCTTC.

The rearrangement joins TRBV11-2 to TRBJ2-7, with 8 bases lining up with TRBD1. There are 13 residues in the CDR3. The trim removed 4 bases at V and 9 bases at J, leaving 8 bases unmatched. Germline V CDR1 and CDR2: SGHAT, FQNNGV. CDR3 loop: CASSSNQGAGQYF. CDR3 DNA sequence: TGTGCCAGCAGCTCGAACCAGGGGGCAGGGCAGTACTTC.

The chain combines TRBV5-6 with TRBJ2-5, with a possible D match to TRBD1 (5 bases). The V and J ends lost 1 base and 5 bases respectively, with 9 bases between them. CDR3 length: 13 amino acids. Germline V CDR1 and CDR2: SGHDT, YYEEEE. The CDR3: CASSLRRAETQYF. As DNA, the CDR3 is TGTGCCAGCAGCTTGCGCAGGGCGGAGACCCAGTACTTC.

V and J are TRBV10-3 and TRBJ2-7, with 9 positions matching TRBD1. The CDR3 loop spans 13 amino acids. Germline loops: CDR1 ENHRY, CDR2 SYGVKD. J was trimmed by 2 bases and V by 6 bases; bases with no gene match: 2. CDR3 bases: TGTGCCATCAGGGGACAGGGAGCCTACGAGCAGTACTTC. Its translation is CAIRGQGAYEQYF.

The chain couples TRBV9 to TRBJ2-1; 10 nucleotides align to TRBD2. J gave up 3 bases and V 0 bases, and 3 bases lay outside the gene matches. Looked up from germline, CDR1 is SGDLS and CDR2 is YYNGEE. CDR3 length: 16 residues. Here the CDR3 reads CASSVGLAGVYNEQFF. DNA for the CDR3: TGTGCCAGCAGCGTAGGCCTAGCGGGAGTCTACAATGAGCAGTTCTTC.

The CDR3 sequence is CASSPGLAEVYEQYF. The CDR3 nucleotides are TGTGCCAGCAGCCCGGGACTAGCGGAAGTTTACGAGCAGTACTTC. The V call is TRBV7-2, the J call TRBJ2-7; 11 nucleotides match TRBD2. This CDR3 has 15 residues. The ends lost 5 bases at V and 4 bases at J; junction bases unmatched: 7. Germline assignment: CDR1 SGHTA and CDR2 FQGNSA.

The V and J genes are TRBV6-6 and TRBJ2-5, with D hard to call. Trimming removed 0 bases from V and 2 bases from J, with 7 bases in between. The CDR3 extends over 14 amino acids. CDR1 MNHNY and CDR2 SVGAGI come from the germline V gene (reference sequence). The CDR3 region is CASSYSSSQETQYF. Written as DNA, the CDR3 is TGTGCCAGCAGTTACTCGTCCAGTCAAGAGACCCAGTACTTC.

This chain uses TRBV25-1 with TRBJ2-1; 8 bases agree with TRBD2. CDR1 is MGHDK and CDR2 is SYGVNS in the germline V gene. V dropped 7 bases and J dropped 4; count of bases not matched to a gene: 12. The CDR3 contains 16 residues. The CDR3 region has the DNA TGTGCCAGCAACAACCCGGGCGCGGGAGGTTACAATGAGCAGTTCTTC. It is translated as CASNNPGAGGYNEQFF.

J is TRBJ1-3 and V is TRBV28; D remains ambiguous. CDR3 length: 13 residues. V lost 5 bases, J lost 3 bases, and 8 bases lay in between. Germline loops: CDR1 MDHEN, CDR2 SYDVKM. CDR3 DNA: TGTGCCAGCAGTCAGGACGATGGAAACACCATATATTTT. Protein: CASSQDDGNTIYF.

About this clone: The junction departs from germline at one end; a sequencing error may be responsible. The V and J genes are TRBV7-7 and TRBJ2-5, with D possibly TRBD1 on 5 matching bases. Germline CDR1 and CDR2: SSHAT and FNYEAQ (reference sequence). This CDR3 region has 13 residues. The CDR3 is CASSPPGRETQYF. The DNA of the CDR3 is TGTGCTAGCAGCCCCCCAGGGCGGGAGACCCAGTACTTC.

The V gene is TRBV13, the J gene TRBJ2-3; TRBD2 matches at 7 bases. This CDR3 is built from 15 residues. Looked up from germline, CDR1 is PRHDT and CDR2 is FYEKMQ (reference sequence). V gave up 3 bases and J gave up 0 bases; unmatched junction bases: 3. The DNA for the CDR3 is TGTGCCAGCAGCTTCTCGCGGGGGAGCACAGATACGCAGTATTTT. Protein: CASSFSRGSTDTQYF.

The V and J genes are TRBV6-1 and TRBJ2-5, with no clear D. The CDR3 has 14 residues. The V and J ends lost 4 bases and 5 bases respectively, with 14 bases between them. The germline CDR1 and CDR2 sequences are MNHNS and SASEGT. The CDR3 DNA is TGTGCCAGCAGTGTGGACGGTTGGTTGGAGACCCAGTACTTC. This encodes CASSVDGWLETQYF.

The chain recombines TRBV13 with TRBJ2-1, with TRBD2 matching 7 bases. The CDR3 is made up of 13 amino acids. V was pared by 5 bases and J by 10 bases, with 8 bases of the junction left unmatched. The germline V gene encodes CDR1 PRHDT and CDR2 FYEKMQ (reference sequence). The CDR3 loop is CASSPRDYREQFF. CDR3 nucleotides: TGTGCCAGCAGCCCCCGGGACTACAGAGAGCAGTTCTTC.

J is TRBJ1-2 and V is TRBV4-3; 8 nucleotides match TRBD1. CDR3 length: 14 amino acids. From germline, CDR1 is LGHNA and CDR2 YSLEER. With V trimmed by 4 bases and J by 3 bases, 4 bases remained unmatched. Written as DNA, the CDR3 is TGCGCCAGCAGCCGCGGACAGGGCGACTATGGCTACACCTTC. Translation: CASSRGQGDYGYTF.

This rearrangement joins TRBV6-1 to TRBJ1-1; possible D gene TRBD1, 6 bases. The CDR3 runs to 15 residues. V was pared by 5 bases and J by 1 base, with 14 bases between. Germline V gives CDR1 MNHNS, CDR2 SASEGT. The CDR3 coding sequence is TGTGCCAGCAGTCAGAACAGGGTTGGGAACACTGAAGCTTTCTTT. Its translation: CASSQNRVGNTEAFF.